This is a list of T cell receptor beta chains from one sample in a study of multiple sclerosis patients with progressive multifocal leukoencephalopathy. Profiled with immunoSEQ multiplex PCR; TCRdb holds only in-frame clones, not every one. The sample contains tens of thousands of clones, 90% of which appear only once. Specimen: PBMCs, collected from a patient treated with natalizumab. These receptors were collected from a human donor with multiple sclerosis. CDR3s include the opening cysteine and the closing phenylalanine or tryptophan. The D gene is left open where the match is weak. Part of the rows lack a size; the others show once, few, many or a class for expanded clones.

j_call	d_call	cdr3_length	clone_size	v_call	cdr3_nt	cdr3_aa
TRBJ2-1	TRBD2	17	-	TRBV5-6	TGTGCCAGCAGCTTGCCTAGCGGGGGGTACTTTAGGGATGAGCAGTTCTTC	CASSLPSGGYFRDEQFF
TRBJ2-5	-	14	-	TRBV6-5	TGTGCCAGCAGCCTAATGGGAGTCCAAGAGACCCAGTACTTC	CASSLMGVQETQYF
TRBJ1-5	-	17	once	TRBV4-1	TGCGCCAGCAGCCAAGACATCAGCGCACCTAGCAATCAGCCCCAGCATTTT	CASSQDISAPSNQPQHF
TRBJ1-1	-	15	few	TRBV15	TGTGCCACCAGCAGGGGGGGGGCAATGAACACTGAAGCTTTCTTT	CATSRGGAMNTEAFF
TRBJ2-5	TRBD1	13	once	TRBV5-1	TGCGCCAGCAGCTTGAACAGGGGAGAGACCCAGTACTTC	CASSLNRGETQYF
TRBJ2-6	-	16	-	TRBV5-6	TGTGCCACCTATTTACAGGGTGGCTCTGGGGCCAACGTCCTGACTTTC	CATYLQGGSGANVLTF
TRBJ1-1	-	15	-	TRBV11-2	TGTGCCAGCAGCTTAGGGGGTCGACGGAACACTGAAGCTTTCTTT	CASSLGGRRNTEAFF
TRBJ2-7	-	15	-	TRBV5-1	TGCGCCAGCAGCTTGCTTGGAGACCAAACCTACGAGCAGTACTTC	CASSLLGDQTYEQYF
TRBJ2-5	-	14	-	TRBV15	TGTGCCACCAGCAGAGCAACGGGGTCCGAGACCCAGTACTTC	CATSRATGSETQYF
TRBJ2-2	-	16	-	TRBV28	TGTGCCAGCAGTTTACTGGGGCCGCCGAGAACCGGGGAGCTGTTTTTT	CASSLLGPPRTGELFF